This T cell receptor beta chain came from a study of shared clonotypes between healthy human individuals. Assay used: immunoSEQ multiplex PCR; TCRdb lists only in-frame clones, some missing. The sample consists of some 2.1 million clones, 95% of them appearing once. Sequenced material: naive CD4+ T cells sorted from blood. Subset of the sample: CD45RA+ positively selected. This clonotype was sampled from a man aged 18 to 29 in good health.

CDR3 sequence: CASSLYLAAYGETQYF. The CDR3 nucleotides are TGCGCCAGCAGCTTGTACCTAGCGGCATATGGGGAGACCCAGTACTTC. The chain uses TRBV5-1 and TRBJ2-5; 7 bases fit TRBD2. CDR1 SGHRS and CDR2 YFSETQ come from the germline V gene. The CDR3 totals 16 residues. J gave up 5 bases and V 1 base, and 11 bases lay outside the gene matches. Filled out from reference TRBV5-1 and TRBJ2-5, the complete variable domain reads KAGVTQTPRYLIKTRGQQVTLSCSPISGHRSVSWYQQTPGQGLQFLFEYFSETQRNKGNFPGRFSGRQFSNSRSEMNVSTLELGDSALYLCASSLYLAAYGETQYFGPGTRLLVL.